This T cell receptor (beta chain) was observed in a study of T cells in Graves' hyperthyroidism and ophthalmopathy. CDR3 length equals 16 residues. Germline values: CDR1 MGHRA, CDR2 YSYEKL. Trimming removed 4 bases from V and 1 base from J, with 14 bases in between. RNA transcripts served as the template for amplifying TCR beta CDR3 regions. The HTBI primer set served for first-round RT-PCR of the TCR CDR3. A single record per CDR3 protein comes from TCRdb applying MiXCR to the multiplex PCR reads. The sample has approximately 530,000 distinct CDR3 sequences; 16% are singletons. The chain recombines TRBV4-1 with TRBJ2-4, with a weak D call TRBD2 (6 bases). The source material was blood. This clonotype was sampled from a young woman with Graves' hyperthyroidism. This CDR3 reads CASSPRGESAKNIQYF. The CDR3 DNA reads TGCGCCAGCAGCCCCCGCGGGGAAAGCGCCAAAAACATTCAGTACTTC.